This TCR beta chain is drawn from a study of blood T cell repertoires in COVID-19. TCRdb's table, derived via immunoSEQ multiplex PCR, lists solely in-frame clones and lacks some. The profile shows about 160,000 clones, 82% of them singletons. Trimming shortened V by 1 base and J by 4 bases, and 22 bases separated the two germline ends. CDR3 length equals 18 residues. Germline V gene lookup returns CDR1 LGHNT and CDR2 FRNRAP. The J gene is TRBJ2-5, the V gene TRBV12-5, with D possibly being TRBD1 (5 bases). The TCR originated in a man aged 60 to 69 who had recovered from COVID-19. The specimen was PBMCs or T cells enriched from blood (not recorded which). CDR3 protein: CASGLANPTVTMGETQYF. CDR3 DNA: TGTGCTAGTGGTTTGGCGAACCCGACAGTAACCATGGGAGAGACCCAGTACTTC. The complete variable domain, with remaining parts taken from reference TRBV12-5 and TRBJ2-5, reads DARVTQTPRHKVTEMGQEVTMRCQPILGHNTVFWYRQTMMQGLELLAYFRNRAPLDDSGMPKDRFSAEMPDATLATLKIQPSEPRDSAVYFCASGLANPTVTMGETQYFGPGTRLLVL.